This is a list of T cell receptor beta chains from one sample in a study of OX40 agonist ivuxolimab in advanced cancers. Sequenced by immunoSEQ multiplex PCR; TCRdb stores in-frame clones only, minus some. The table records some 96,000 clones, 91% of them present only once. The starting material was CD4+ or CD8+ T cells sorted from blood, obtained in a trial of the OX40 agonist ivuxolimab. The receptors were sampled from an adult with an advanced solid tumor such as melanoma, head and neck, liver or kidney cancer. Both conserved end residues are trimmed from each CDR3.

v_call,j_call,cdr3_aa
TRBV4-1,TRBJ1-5,ASSQNSQQNQPQH
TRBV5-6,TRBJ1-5,ASSFTGNQPQH
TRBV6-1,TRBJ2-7,ATVLGTAGSYEQY
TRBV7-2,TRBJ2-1,ASSPGTSGRYNEQF
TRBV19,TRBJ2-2,ASMRLAGGFGELF
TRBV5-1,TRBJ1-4,ASSSGETNEKLF
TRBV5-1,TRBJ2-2,ASSLLLDVGTGELF
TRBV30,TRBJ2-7,AWRLQGNYEQY
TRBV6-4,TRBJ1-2,ASSDSYTGYT
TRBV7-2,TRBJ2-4,ASSPGVGRGAKNIQY
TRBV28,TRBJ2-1,ASSRISSYNEQF
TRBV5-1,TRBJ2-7,ASSLELASEQY
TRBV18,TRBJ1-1,ASSPLGSNTEAF
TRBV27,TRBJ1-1,ASNLKRGYTEAF
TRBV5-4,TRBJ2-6,ASSSNRANVLT
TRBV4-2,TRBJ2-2,ASSPTDRAPGELF
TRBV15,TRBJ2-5,ATSRPPTGVVETQY
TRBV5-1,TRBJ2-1,ASSLDNNEQF
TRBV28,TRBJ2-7,ASSPASGGSYEQY
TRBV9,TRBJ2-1,ASSVGTSNEQF
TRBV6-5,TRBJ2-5,ASSYSGGETQY
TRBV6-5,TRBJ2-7,ASRSGGEQY
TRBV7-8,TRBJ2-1,ASSFSGRAGEQF
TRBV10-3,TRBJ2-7,AISDDRGKREQY
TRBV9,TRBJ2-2,ASSLREMAGEDTGELF
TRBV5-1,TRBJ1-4,ASSLDSTVLF
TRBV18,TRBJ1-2,ASSPPAGSGSDHYGYT
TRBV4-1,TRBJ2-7,ASSQLGSYEQY
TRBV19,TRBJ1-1,ASSIDRRNTEAF
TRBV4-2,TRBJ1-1,ASSQERTEAF
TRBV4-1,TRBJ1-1,ASSQAGGSAF
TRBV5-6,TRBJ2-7,ASSRPLGTSHYEQY
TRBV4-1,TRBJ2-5,ASSQDPPLLAPQETQY
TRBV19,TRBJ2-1,ASSKPGTPRDEQF
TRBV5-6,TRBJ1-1,ASSMDRKSEAF
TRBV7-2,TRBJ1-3,ASSLAQGVTGNTIY
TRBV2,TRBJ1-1,ASRLQPEGTEAF
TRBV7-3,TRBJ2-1,ASSLKGGFGSFDNEQF
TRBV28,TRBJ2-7,ASSASGQGSYEQY
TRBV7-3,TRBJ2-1,ASSLNPTLAGDGDEQF